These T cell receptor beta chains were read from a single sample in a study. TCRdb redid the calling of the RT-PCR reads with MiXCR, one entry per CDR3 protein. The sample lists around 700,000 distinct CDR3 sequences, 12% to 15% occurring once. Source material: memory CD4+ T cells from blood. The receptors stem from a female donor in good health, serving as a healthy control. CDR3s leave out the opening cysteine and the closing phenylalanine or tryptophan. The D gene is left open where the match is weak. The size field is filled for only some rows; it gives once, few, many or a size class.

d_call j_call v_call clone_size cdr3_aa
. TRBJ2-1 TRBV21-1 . ASSKTRQGNNNEQF
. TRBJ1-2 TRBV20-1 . SAAGTDSNYGYT
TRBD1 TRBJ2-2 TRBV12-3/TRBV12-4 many ASRGQGRDTGELF
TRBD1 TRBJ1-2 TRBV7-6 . ASSLIAGQSYGYT
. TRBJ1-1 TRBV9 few ASSSGILTTEAF
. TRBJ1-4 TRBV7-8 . ASSLIESTNEKLF
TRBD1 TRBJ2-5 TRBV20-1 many SSKVAGGETQY
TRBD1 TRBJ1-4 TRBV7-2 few ASSKTGAGEKLF
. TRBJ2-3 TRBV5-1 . ASSLEPGTGDTQY
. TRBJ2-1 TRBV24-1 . ATSEEVTNEQF
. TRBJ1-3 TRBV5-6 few ASSLKGGNTIY
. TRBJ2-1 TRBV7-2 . ASSNNRANEQF
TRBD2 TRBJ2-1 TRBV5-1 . ASSSGISDEQF
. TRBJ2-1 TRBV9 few ASSGETGTAGFNEQF
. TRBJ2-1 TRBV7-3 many ASSLTEGAGYNEQF
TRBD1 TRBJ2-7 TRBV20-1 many SARGTGNPYEQY
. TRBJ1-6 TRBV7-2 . ASSHSTGEDSPLH
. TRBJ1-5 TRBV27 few ASSFPRMGQPQH
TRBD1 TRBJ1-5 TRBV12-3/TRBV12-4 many ASRTGTANQPQH
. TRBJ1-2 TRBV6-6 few ASSYVEGGYT
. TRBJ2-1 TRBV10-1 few ASNGQPYGNEQF
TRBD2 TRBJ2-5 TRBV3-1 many ASSPTSGSGTQY
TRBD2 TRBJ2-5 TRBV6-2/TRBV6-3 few ASSWVAGEYQETQY
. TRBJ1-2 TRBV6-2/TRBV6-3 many ASTDGPYGYT
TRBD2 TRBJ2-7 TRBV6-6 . ASRTSDSYEQY
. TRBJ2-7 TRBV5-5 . ASSLREEGYEQY
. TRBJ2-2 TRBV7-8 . ASSLGVRVADGGELF
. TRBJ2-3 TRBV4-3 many ASSQDRGQGVGRADTQY
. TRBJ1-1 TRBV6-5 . VSRGNTEAF
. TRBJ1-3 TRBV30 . AWELSSGNTIY
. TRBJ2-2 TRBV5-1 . ASSLVMDTGELF
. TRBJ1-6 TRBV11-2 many ASSLVQGDSPLH
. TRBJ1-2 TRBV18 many ASSPSDREGYT
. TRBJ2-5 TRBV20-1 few SAGLEETQY
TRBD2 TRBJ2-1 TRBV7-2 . ASSLVGSVAGVDQF
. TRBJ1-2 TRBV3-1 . ASSQSRTAYGYT
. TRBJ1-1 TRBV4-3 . ASSQDIAQGNRAF
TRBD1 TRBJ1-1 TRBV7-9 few ATSRDSWNTEAF
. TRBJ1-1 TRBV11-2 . ASSLGWQIMNTEAF
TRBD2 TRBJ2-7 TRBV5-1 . ASSLAAGGSGDSYEQY
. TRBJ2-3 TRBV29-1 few SVERSGTDTQY
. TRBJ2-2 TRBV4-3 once ASSQDRGSKQGELF
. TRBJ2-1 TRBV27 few ASSAYQGSRDNEQF
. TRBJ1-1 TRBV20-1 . SASTTGKGNTEAF
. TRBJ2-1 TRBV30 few AYYEFSYNEQF
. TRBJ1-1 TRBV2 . ASSEMGDTEAF
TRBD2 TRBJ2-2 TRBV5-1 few ASSPRTSGGPTTSTGELF